This T cell receptor beta chain was identified in a study of T cells in Graves' hyperthyroidism and ophthalmopathy (dated by TCRdb to between 2017 and 2020). For context, the study as a whole: Peripheral blood samples were taken at initial diagnosis, before any treatment was given. To identify TCR V-J signatures that set the groups apart, the researchers used a discovery cohort of more than 95 patients, made up of fewer than 50 with Graves' ophthalmopathy and 55 to 65 with stable Graves' hyperthyroidism. An independent validation cohort of under 20 hyperthyroidism patients and about 16 patients who later progressed to ophthalmopathy tested prospective prediction of ophthalmopathy. The 95 to 100 discovery patients were randomly split 7:3 into training and test sets. Thyroid tissue and blood T-cell repertoires from several Graves' hyperthyroidism patients were also compared in the study. After blood sampling, hyperthyroidism patients were treated with methimazole at a starting dose of 30 mg daily, and ophthalmopathy patients were treated with high-dose intravenous methylprednisolone. TCR Vbeta CDR3 sequencing of approximately 140 peripheral blood samples (over 40 ophthalmopathy, 75 hyperthyroidism and roughly 17 progressor patients) is reported in the paper.

Stable Graves' hyperthyroidism was defined as the absence of progression to ophthalmopathy over 18 months of follow-up. Hyperthyroidism patients were newly diagnosed, with disease duration under 2 months, and aged 18 to 65 years. Any patient with an uncontrolled infection, another autoimmune disease, pregnancy or lactation was excluded. Diagnoses were based on clinical symptoms, serum thyroxine and TRAb, thyroid ultrasound and orbital computed tomography. Ficoll-Paque density gradient centrifugation was used to isolate PBMCs from under 11 ml of fresh peripheral blood. Total RNA was extracted with Trizol reagent, and quality was checked on an Agilent 2100 Bioanalyzer. V is pared back by 1 base and J by 4 bases, with 10 bases lying between the germline termini. The CDR3 measures 14 amino acids from cysteine to phenylalanine. The kept DNA is CDR3 alone, 42 bases in frame from the first base. The germline V gene encodes CDR1 MGHRA and CDR2 YSYEKL.

This clonotype was recorded once. Its recognized antigen is unknown. Per-base quality was not reported, and no clone a single base away is much larger than it. A lone read offers only weak evidence. TCR beta CDR3 regions were amplified from RNA transcripts. For the first round of RT-PCR on the TCR CDR3, the HTBI primer set was used together with the Qiagen OneStep RT-PCR kit. Libraries were constructed in a second round of multiplex PCR, after which size selection and purification were performed. Libraries were sequenced paired-end with 100 bp reads on an Illumina HiSeq2000. The study's own analysis went as follows. SOAPnuke was used to process the raw data, throwing out any read that contained adapters or uncalled bases, had a mean Phred below 15, or lacked an exact constant-primer or identifier match. High-quality paired reads were merged with COPE v1.2.5, and unique nucleotide sequences were defined as clonotypes. MiTCR v1.1 was used to align the clonotypes against IMGT TRBV, TRBD and TRBJ reference segments. The analysis included only V-J combinations with a frequency above 0.0001, which together covered 98% to 99.2% of the repertoires. A TCS score was defined as the ratio between F50 (clonal expansion) and ExV (chaos), using BLOSUM62-based TCRdist between CDR3 peptides within each V-J. Welch's t-statistics and random forest reduced approximately 520 V-J features to 13, which were used in a naive Bayes classifier (R e1071). TCRdb reworked the public reads: Q25 trimming with fastp, MiXCR clone assembly, productive beta chains retained. All rows with the same CDR3 protein become a single entry with the most common DNA and genes. V and J calls and clone size were set by TCRdb, not the authors. For this sample the table gives some 550,000 distinct CDR3 sequences, of which less than 25% were detected only once. The ten largest clonotypes hold 26% of the sample.

The full study reports these points: In cross-validation, a model built on a 13 V-J signature told ophthalmopathy apart from stable hyperthyroidism with 85% to 90% sensitivity and about 81% specificity, and in testing the same model reached 80%/75%. Most expanded thyroid clonotypes (frequency above 0.001) were also found in blood, which suggests that blood repertoires may mirror thyroid immune responses. No statistical method was used to fix the sample size in advance, and group allocation was not hidden from the investigators. In validation, the model predicted progression to ophthalmopathy a median of roughly 6.2 months before onset, with approximately 70% sensitivity and more than 72% specificity.

Sequencing used blood. This TCR was sampled from a man younger than 35 with Graves' hyperthyroidism. This chain is built from TRBV4-1 and TRBJ1-2; the D gene is not confidently resolved. At the DNA level, the sequence is TGCGCCAGCAGCCAAGTATCCGGATCCTATGGCTACACCTTC. Its protein product is CASSQVSGSYGYTF.